These 18 T cell receptor beta chains share one sample of origin, sequenced in a study of T cells in narcolepsy. Here immunoSEQ multiplex PCR was the method, and the copy in TCRdb shows in-frame clones only, minus some. The sample has 35,000 to 40,000 clones, roughly 84% seen once; the top ten hold roughly 1.6%. The source material was CD45RA- memory CD4+ T cells from PBMCs. These receptors all come from a human donor with narcolepsy.

The gene calls are TRBV5-6 and TRBJ2-5; D perhaps matches TRBD1 (6 bases). TRBJ2-7 matches the DNA end more closely, so the J call is doubtful. CDR3 size: 15 residues. Germline loops: CDR1 SGHDT, CDR2 YYEEEE. The CDR3 coding sequence is TGTGCCAGCAGCCTCCAAGGACAGAGAACCTACGAGCAGTACTTC. This gives the protein CASSLQGQRTYEQYF.

The chain recombines TRBV5-1 with TRBJ1-1, with unresolved D. CDR3 length equals 13 residues. V lost 5 bases to trimming and J lost 2 bases, with 10 bases between them. Per germline, CDR1 SGHRS and CDR2 YFSETQ. CDR3 DNA sequence: TGCGCCAGCAGGGACCAAGGAAACACTGAAGCTTTCTTT. Protein product: CASRDQGNTEAFF.

In the case of this clone: The germline gene is not matched at one end of the junction; a read error may be the cause. The gene calls are TRBV19 and TRBJ1-5, with 7 bases matching TRBD1. The germline CDR1 and CDR2 sequences are LNHDA and SQIVND (reference sequence). The CDR3 length is 17 residues. The CDR3 region is CASSPYTGASSYQPQHF. The CDR3 DNA is TGTGCCAGTAGTCCCTACACAGGGGCCTCTAGCTATCAGCCCCAGCATTTT. Full variable domain (outside the CDR3, taken from reference TRBV19 and TRBJ1-5): DGGITQSPKYLFRKEGQNVTLSCEQNLNHDAMYWYRQDPGQGLRLIYYSQIVNDFQKGDIAEGYSVSREKKESFPLTVTSAQKNPTAFYLCASSPYTGASSYQPQHFGDGTRLSIL.

The CDR3 DNA is TGTGCCAGCAGTTACTCTGGGACCCTAAAACAGCCCCAGCATTTT. Its translation is CASSYSGTLKQPQHF. This chain uses TRBV6-5 with TRBJ1-5, with D perhaps matching TRBD1 (5 bases). The germline V gene encodes CDR1 MNHEY and CDR2 SVGAGI. Trimming stripped 0 bases from V and 7 bases from J, with 13 bases between. This CDR3 has 15 residues.

The chain links TRBV7-8 to TRBJ1-5, with D tentatively TRBD1 (5 bases). The germline V gene encodes CDR1 SGHVS and CDR2 FQNEAQ. The CDR3 sequence is 14 residues long. V lost 6 bases to trimming and J lost 1 base, with 10 bases between them. For the CDR3, the DNA is TGTGCCAGCAGGAACTCAGGGAGCAATCAGCCCCAGCATTTT. It yields the protein CASRNSGSNQPQHF.

The genes are TRBV11-2 and TRBJ1-4, with unresolved D. Germline CDR1 and CDR2: SGHAT and FQNNGV. The CDR3 contains 16 residues. Trimming shortened V by 3 bases and J by 0 bases, and 11 bases separated the two germline ends. This chain's CDR3 is CASSFIHGATNEKLFF. The DNA for the CDR3 is TGTGCCAGCAGCTTCATACATGGGGCAACTAATGAAAAACTGTTTTTT. The full variable domain, its missing parts supplied by reference TRBV11-2 and TRBJ1-4, is EAGVAQSPRYKIIEKRQSVAFWCNPISGHATLYWYQQILGQGPKLLIQFQNNGVVDDSQLPKDRFSAERLKGVDSTLKIQPAKLEDSAVYLCASSFIHGATNEKLFFGSGTQLSVL.

This clone came up once. The chain links TRBV29-1 to TRBJ1-4, with D unresolved. V lost 7 bases to trimming and J lost 3 bases, with 9 bases between them. In germline, CDR1 is SQVTM, CDR2 ANQGSEA. CDR3 length: 12 amino acids. The CDR3 nucleotides are TGCAGCGCCGGACGGCCTAATGAAAAACTGTTTTTT. Encoded protein: CSAGRPNEKLFF.

This clone was recorded once. The chain uses TRBV13 and TRBJ2-7; the match to TRBD1 covers 7 bases. V gave up 0 bases and J gave up 0 bases; unmatched junction bases: 8. Germline CDR1 reads PRHDT; CDR2 reads FYEKMQ (reference sequence). This CDR3 comprises 17 residues. The chain's CDR3 is CASSLGPGGQYSYEQYF. The CDR3 DNA follows: TGTGCCAGCAGCTTAGGCCCAGGGGGACAGTACTCCTACGAGCAGTACTTC.

This chain joins TRBV11-3 and TRBJ1-1; D remains unclear. The V gene's germline CDR1 is SGHNT and CDR2 YENEEA. This CDR3 is 14 amino acids long. V lost 7 bases to trimming and J lost 5 bases, with 17 bases between them. This CDR3 reads CASMKRPSGTEAFF. The CDR3 DNA reads as TGTGCCAGCATGAAGAGGCCCTCCGGAACTGAAGCTTTCTTT.

V is TRBV4-2 and J is TRBJ2-7; 7 positions match TRBD1. V shed 1 base and J 2 bases; nucleotides not matched to a gene: 2. This CDR3 has 14 amino acids. The germline CDR1 and CDR2 sequences are LGHNA and YNFKEQ. The CDR3 loop is CASSQGQGTYEQYF. The CDR3, as DNA: TGTGCCAGCAGCCAAGGACAGGGAACCTACGAGCAGTACTTC.

The V gene is TRBV7-9, the J gene TRBJ2-2; D possibly corresponds to TRBD2 (6 bases). Trimming removed 8 bases from V and 6 bases from J, with 19 bases in between. CDR1 SEHNR and CDR2 FQNEAQ come from the germline V gene (reference sequence). This CDR3 comprises 15 residues. The CDR3 coding sequence is TGTGCCAGCGGGATTCGACTAGTCCAACCCGGGGAGCTGTTTTTT. As protein: CASGIRLVQPGELFF.

This chain links TRBV5-1 with TRBJ2-7; D remains unclear. Germline CDR1 reads SGHRS; CDR2 reads YFSETQ. This CDR3 is built from 12 residues. The V gene lost 0 bases and the J gene lost 2 bases, with 3 bases spanning the gap. The CDR3 reads CASSLEPYEQYF. The CDR3 bases are TGCGCCAGCAGCTTGGAACCCTACGAGCAGTACTTC.

The V and J genes are TRBV29-1 and TRBJ1-2, with D maybe TRBD1 (5 bases). Germline CDR1 SQVTM, CDR2 ANQGSEA. This CDR3 spans 12 amino acids. The ends were cut back, 2 bases at V and 8 bases at J, with 12 bases in the middle. The CDR3 bases are TGCAGCGTTGAAAAGGGGCGGTACGGCTACACCTTC. Its protein is CSVEKGRYGYTF. Combining the CDR3 with reference TRBV29-1 and TRBJ1-2 gives the whole variable domain SAVISQKPSRDICQRGTSLTIQCQVDSQVTMMFWYRQQPGQSLTLIATANQGSEATYESGFVIDKFPISRPNLTFSTLTVSNMSPEDSSIYLCSVEKGRYGYTFGSGTRLTVV.

The gene calls are TRBV6-1 and TRBJ1-2; tentatively, D is TRBD1 (6 bases). Between the trimmed V and J ends, which lost 7 bases and 5 bases, there was a span of 14 bases. Per germline, CDR1 MNHNS and CDR2 SASEGT. The CDR3 totals 13 residues. The CDR3 loop reads CASTEGGLYGYTF. The CDR3 DNA is TGTGCCAGCACCGAGGGGGGGTTATATGGCTACACCTTC.

The rearrangement joins TRBV5-1 to TRBJ2-5, with a weak D call TRBD2 (6 bases). With 0 bases removed from V and 11 bases from J, the gap between germline ends came to 17 bases. This CDR3 has 14 amino acids. From germline, CDR1 is SGHRS and CDR2 YFSETQ. The CDR3 nucleotides read TGCGCCAGCAGCTTGGCCCCGGGATCGGGAGAGCAGTACTTC. Amino acid sequence: CASSLAPGSGEQYF. The full variable domain, in which reference TRBV5-1 and TRBJ2-5 provide the parts outside the CDR3, is KAGVTQTPRYLIKTRGQQVTLSCSPISGHRSVSWYQQTPGQGLQFLFEYFSETQRNKGNFPGRFSGRQFSNSRSEMNVSTLELGDSALYLCASSLAPGSGEQYFGPGTRLLVL.

The chain combines TRBV6-1 with TRBJ2-1, with TRBD1 matching 9 bases. The CDR3 spans 14 residues. Germline V lookup: CDR1 MNHNS, CDR2 SASEGT. Trimming cost V 4 bases and J 4 bases; bases outside gene matches: 2. The CDR3 DNA sequence: TGTGCCAGCAGTGTACAGGGGGCATACAATGAGCAGTTCTTC. Translation gives CASSVQGAYNEQFF.

J is TRBJ2-7 and V is TRBV9, with D unclear. Per germline, CDR1 SGDLS and CDR2 YYNGEE. This CDR3 is 14 amino acids long. V was shortened by 0 bases and J by 0 bases, with 7 bases between the two germline ends. The CDR3 sequence is CASSVGVSSYEQYF. The CDR3 DNA sequence: TGTGCCAGCAGCGTAGGGGTAAGCTCCTACGAGCAGTACTTC.

J is TRBJ1-1 and V is TRBV7-2; the D is unclear. Per germline, CDR1 SGHTA and CDR2 FQGNSA. V shed 8 bases and J shed 0 bases, with 10 bases lying between them. The CDR3 spans 13 residues. CDR3 DNA: TGTGCCAGCGCGGCGGGGTTGAACACTGAAGCTTTCTTT. Translating it yields CASAAGLNTEAFF.